Listed below are T cell receptor beta chains from one sample, sequenced in a study of blood T cell repertoires in COVID-19. The assay was immunoSEQ multiplex PCR, and TCRdb's table has in-frame clones only and misses some. The repertoire holds around 120,000 clones, with around 90% as singletons. The sample comprised peripheral blood. Receptors were obtained from a human donor in a cohort sampled during active COVID-19. The CDR3 runs from the conserved cysteine through the conserved F or W. A D gene is named only where the DNA matches it firmly. Clone sizes are given selectively: once, few, many, or a class where the clone is expanded.

d_call: NA
v_call: TRBV11-2
j_call: TRBJ2-1
clone_size: NA
cdr3_aa: CASSLDTPGYYGEQFF
cdr3_nt: TGTGCCAGCAGCTTAGATACCCCGGGGTACTACGGTGAGCAGTTCTTC

d_call: NA
v_call: TRBV20-1
j_call: TRBJ1-4
clone_size: NA
cdr3_aa: CSAQMAGQTFF
cdr3_nt: TGCAGTGCCCAAATGGCCGGACAGACTTTTTTT

d_call: TRBD1
v_call: TRBV19
j_call: TRBJ2-2
clone_size: NA
cdr3_aa: CASSIRTGTGELFF
cdr3_nt: TGTGCCAGTAGTATCCGGACAGGGACCGGGGAGCTGTTTTTT

d_call: NA
v_call: TRBV5-6
j_call: TRBJ2-6
clone_size: NA
cdr3_aa: CASSFGEAGANVLTF
cdr3_nt: TGTGCCAGCAGCTTTGGTGAGGCTGGGGCCAACGTCCTGACTTTC

d_call: TRBD1
v_call: TRBV7-9
j_call: TRBJ2-3
clone_size: NA
cdr3_aa: CASSLPRQGGTDTQYF
cdr3_nt: TGTGCCAGCAGCTTACCACGACAGGGGGGGACAGATACGCAGTATTTT

d_call: TRBD2
v_call: TRBV28
j_call: TRBJ2-1
clone_size: NA
cdr3_aa: CASSWAGEDNEQFF
cdr3_nt: TGTGCCAGCAGTTGGGCGGGAGAGGACAATGAGCAGTTCTTC

d_call: NA
v_call: TRBV6-5
j_call: TRBJ1-3
clone_size: NA
cdr3_aa: CASSLSLYSGNTIYF
cdr3_nt: TGTGCCAGCAGCCTAAGCCTTTACTCTGGAAACACCATATATTTT

d_call: TRBD1
v_call: TRBV5-6
j_call: TRBJ2-7
clone_size: NA
cdr3_aa: CASSTGQGVYEQYF
cdr3_nt: TGTGCCAGCAGCACCGGACAGGGGGTGTACGAGCAGTACTTC

d_call: NA
v_call: TRBV29-1
j_call: TRBJ2-1
clone_size: many
cdr3_aa: CSVVYQEVRLNEQFF
cdr3_nt: TGCAGCGTTGTATATCAAGAGGTGAGGCTCAATGAGCAGTTCTTC

d_call: TRBD1
v_call: TRBV7-9
j_call: TRBJ2-2
clone_size: NA
cdr3_aa: CASSDNGQGNTGELFF
cdr3_nt: TGTGCCAGCAGCGATAATGGACAGGGGAACACCGGGGAGCTGTTTTTT

d_call: NA
v_call: TRBV15
j_call: TRBJ2-3
clone_size: NA
cdr3_aa: CATRQGEWASTDTQYF
cdr3_nt: TGTGCCACCAGGCAGGGCGAATGGGCTAGCACAGATACGCAGTATTTT

d_call: TRBD2
v_call: TRBV19
j_call: TRBJ2-1
clone_size: NA
cdr3_aa: CASSTYSGSSYNEQFF
cdr3_nt: TGTGCCAGTAGTACCTATAGCGGGAGCTCCTACAATGAGCAGTTCTTC

d_call: TRBD1
v_call: TRBV2
j_call: TRBJ1-4
clone_size: NA
cdr3_aa: CASNSGTGYEKLFF
cdr3_nt: TGTGCCAGCAATTCCGGGACAGGGTATGAAAAACTGTTTTTT

d_call: TRBD1
v_call: TRBV29-1
j_call: TRBJ1-2
clone_size: few
cdr3_aa: CSATGGYGYTF
cdr3_nt: TGCAGCGCCACAGGGGGCTATGGCTACACCTTC

d_call: NA
v_call: TRBV28
j_call: TRBJ1-1
clone_size: NA
cdr3_aa: CASRYAGRRINTEAFF
cdr3_nt: TGTGCCAGCAGGTACGCGGGACGTCGCATTAACACTGAAGCTTTCTTT

d_call: TRBD1
v_call: TRBV6-6
j_call: TRBJ2-3
clone_size: NA
cdr3_aa: CASRRQGGINTQYF
cdr3_nt: TGTGCCAGCCGGAGACAGGGGGGCATAAACACGCAGTATTTT

d_call: NA
v_call: TRBV28
j_call: TRBJ2-7
clone_size: once
cdr3_aa: CASSLWSPGSYEQYF
cdr3_nt: TGTGCCAGCAGTTTATGGAGTCCGGGGTCCTACGAGCAGTACTTC

d_call: TRBD1
v_call: TRBV5-6
j_call: TRBJ2-5
clone_size: NA
cdr3_aa: CASSLGGDRGRPETQYF
cdr3_nt: TGTGCCAGCAGCCTAGGTGGGGACAGGGGGCGCCCAGAGACCCAGTACTTC

d_call: NA
v_call: TRBV6-4
j_call: TRBJ2-1
clone_size: NA
cdr3_aa: CASVEPGKGEQFF
cdr3_nt: TGTGCCAGCGTTGAGCCAGGGAAGGGTGAGCAGTTCTTC

d_call: NA
v_call: TRBV19
j_call: TRBJ2-3
clone_size: NA
cdr3_aa: CASSIQAGAVTDTQYF
cdr3_nt: TGTGCCAGTAGTATTCAGGCGGGGGCTGTCACAGATACGCAGTATTTT

d_call: TRBD1
v_call: TRBV10-2
j_call: TRBJ1-6
clone_size: once
cdr3_aa: CASTITGDNSPLHF
cdr3_nt: TGCGCCTCAACCATCACAGGGGATAATTCACCCCTCCACTTT

d_call: TRBD1
v_call: TRBV7-9
j_call: TRBJ1-2
clone_size: NA
cdr3_aa: CASSYRDRGVDGYTF
cdr3_nt: TGTGCCAGCAGCTACAGAGACAGGGGGGTTGATGGCTACACCTTC

d_call: NA
v_call: TRBV3-1/TRBV3-2
j_call: TRBJ2-1
clone_size: NA
cdr3_aa: CASSQVRLVSHNEQFF
cdr3_nt: TGTGCCAGCAGCCAAGTCCGCCTAGTAAGCCACAATGAGCAGTTCTTC

d_call: TRBD1
v_call: TRBV30
j_call: TRBJ2-7
clone_size: NA
cdr3_aa: CAWGQTGQLYF
cdr3_nt: TGTGCCTGGGGACAGACGGGACAGCTATACTTC

d_call: TRBD1
v_call: TRBV3-1/TRBV3-2
j_call: TRBJ1-2
clone_size: once
cdr3_aa: CASSQRTGKNYGYTF
cdr3_nt: TGTGCCAGCAGCCAGCGGACAGGGAAGAACTATGGCTACACCTTC

d_call: TRBD1
v_call: TRBV2
j_call: TRBJ1-1
clone_size: few
cdr3_aa: CASTRGDRGRMAFF
cdr3_nt: TGTGCCAGCACAAGGGGGGACAGGGGGCGCATGGCTTTCTTT

d_call: TRBD1
v_call: TRBV14
j_call: TRBJ1-1
clone_size: NA
cdr3_aa: CASSPTGTVNTEAFF
cdr3_nt: TGTGCCAGCAGCCCAACCGGGACAGTGAACACTGAAGCTTTCTTT

d_call: TRBD1
v_call: TRBV18
j_call: TRBJ2-5
clone_size: NA
cdr3_aa: CASSPRSQGAWETQYF
cdr3_nt: TGTGCCAGCTCACCACGGTCCCAGGGGGCGTGGGAGACCCAGTACTTC

d_call: TRBD2
v_call: TRBV27
j_call: TRBJ2-1
clone_size: NA
cdr3_aa: CASSSVRGGRREQFF
cdr3_nt: TGTGCCAGCAGTTCTGTGCGGGGGGGCCGACGAGAGCAGTTCTTC

d_call: NA
v_call: TRBV30
j_call: TRBJ1-1
clone_size: NA
cdr3_aa: CAWSVLGNTEAFF
cdr3_nt: TGTGCCTGGAGTGTACTAGGGAACACTGAAGCTTTCTTT

d_call: NA
v_call: TRBV25-1
j_call: TRBJ1-3
clone_size: NA
cdr3_aa: CASSAGTHSGNTIYF
cdr3_nt: TGTGCCAGCAGTGCCGGGACACACTCTGGAAACACCATATATTTT

d_call: NA
v_call: TRBV5-4
j_call: TRBJ2-7
clone_size: NA
cdr3_aa: CASSSEQGQYEQYF
cdr3_nt: TGTGCCAGCAGCTCAGAACAAGGACAGTACGAGCAGTACTTC

d_call: TRBD2
v_call: TRBV25-1
j_call: TRBJ2-1
clone_size: NA
cdr3_aa: CASRVTGLADNEQFF
cdr3_nt: TGTGCCAGCCGAGTAACCGGACTAGCGGACAATGAGCAGTTCTTC

d_call: TRBD1
v_call: TRBV18
j_call: TRBJ1-3
clone_size: NA
cdr3_aa: CASSLGQGPGNTIYF
cdr3_nt: TGTGCCAGCTCACTTGGACAGGGCCCTGGAAACACCATATATTTT

d_call: TRBD2
v_call: TRBV11-2
j_call: TRBJ2-1
clone_size: NA
cdr3_aa: CASSPTSGSGNEQFF
cdr3_nt: TGTGCCAGCAGCCCGACTAGCGGGAGCGGCAATGAGCAGTTCTTC

d_call: NA
v_call: TRBV3-1/TRBV3-2
j_call: TRBJ2-3
clone_size: NA
cdr3_aa: CASSFRGGEDTQYF
cdr3_nt: TGTGCCAGCAGCTTCCGAGGGGGAGAAGATACGCAGTATTTT

d_call: NA
v_call: TRBV29-1
j_call: TRBJ1-2
clone_size: NA
cdr3_aa: CSVERRISYGYTF
cdr3_nt: TGCAGCGTGGAACGAAGAATTAGCTATGGCTACACCTTC

d_call: NA
v_call: TRBV10-2
j_call: TRBJ1-1
clone_size: once
cdr3_aa: CASSVDRNTEAFF
cdr3_nt: TGCGCCAGCAGTGTGGACAGAAACACTGAAGCTTTCTTT

d_call: TRBD1
v_call: TRBV2
j_call: TRBJ2-7
clone_size: NA
cdr3_aa: CASSRTGGGYEQYF
cdr3_nt: TGTGCCAGCAGTAGGACAGGGGGCGGATACGAGCAGTACTTC

d_call: TRBD2
v_call: TRBV5-1
j_call: TRBJ2-2
clone_size: NA
cdr3_aa: CASSSTSGRNTGELFF
cdr3_nt: TGCGCCAGCAGCTCGACTAGCGGGAGGAACACCGGGGAGCTGTTTTTT

d_call: NA
v_call: TRBV5-1
j_call: TRBJ1-4
clone_size: NA
cdr3_aa: CASGEMPTNEKLFF
cdr3_nt: TGCGCCAGCGGAGAGATGCCAACTAATGAAAAACTGTTTTTT

d_call: NA
v_call: TRBV28
j_call: TRBJ2-1
clone_size: NA
cdr3_aa: CASSPREPLNEQFF
cdr3_nt: TGTGCCAGCAGTCCCCGGGAGCCCCTAAATGAGCAGTTCTTC

d_call: NA
v_call: TRBV7-9
j_call: TRBJ2-3
clone_size: NA
cdr3_aa: CASTSDGGGPSF
cdr3_nt: TGTGCCAGCACCTCTGATGGGGGGGGGCCTTCTTTT

d_call: TRBD1
v_call: TRBV28
j_call: TRBJ2-4
clone_size: once
cdr3_aa: CASSLGTGRGNIQYF
cdr3_nt: TGTGCCAGCAGTTTAGGGACAGGGAGGGGAAACATTCAGTACTTC

d_call: TRBD2
v_call: TRBV4-1
j_call: TRBJ2-7
clone_size: few
cdr3_aa: CASSQVASGRNSYEQYF
cdr3_nt: TGCGCCAGCAGCCAAGTCGCTAGCGGGAGAAACTCCTACGAGCAGTACTTC

d_call: NA
v_call: TRBV5-4
j_call: TRBJ1-2
clone_size: once
cdr3_aa: CASSLEGNRAGLYGYTF
cdr3_nt: TGTGCCAGCAGCTTGGAGGGCAACAGGGCCGGGCTCTATGGCTACACCTTC

d_call: TRBD1
v_call: TRBV18
j_call: TRBJ1-6
clone_size: once
cdr3_aa: CASSVSGQGINSPLHF
cdr3_nt: TGTGCCAGCTCCGTTTCCGGACAGGGAATTAATTCACCCCTCCACTTT

d_call: NA
v_call: TRBV29-1
j_call: TRBJ2-3
clone_size: NA
cdr3_aa: CSVSGPSTDTQYF
cdr3_nt: TGCAGCGTCTCTGGGCCAAGCACAGATACGCAGTATTTT

d_call: TRBD1
v_call: TRBV11-2
j_call: TRBJ1-2
clone_size: NA
cdr3_aa: CASSLGQGAYGYTF
cdr3_nt: TGTGCCAGCAGCTTAGGACAGGGGGCCTATGGCTACACCTTC

d_call: TRBD1
v_call: TRBV5-1
j_call: TRBJ1-1
clone_size: NA
cdr3_aa: CASSPGQGEAFF
cdr3_nt: TGCGCCAGCAGCCCAGGACAGGGGGAAGCTTTCTTT

d_call: TRBD1
v_call: TRBV5-5
j_call: TRBJ1-4
clone_size: NA
cdr3_aa: CASSLVRGREKLFF
cdr3_nt: TGTGCCAGCAGCTTGGTCAGGGGGCGTGAAAAACTGTTTTTT

d_call: NA
v_call: TRBV5-4
j_call: TRBJ2-3
clone_size: NA
cdr3_aa: CASSSTGGTDTQYF
cdr3_nt: TGTGCCAGCAGCTCGACGGGTGGGACAGATACGCAGTATTTT

d_call: TRBD2
v_call: TRBV7-2
j_call: TRBJ2-7
clone_size: NA
cdr3_aa: CASSSLAGGPNYEQYF
cdr3_nt: TGTGCCAGCAGCTCCCTTGCGGGAGGGCCAAACTACGAGCAGTACTTC

d_call: NA
v_call: TRBV6-5
j_call: TRBJ1-4
clone_size: NA
cdr3_aa: CASTSSRNEKLFF
cdr3_nt: TGTGCCAGCACCTCATCCAGAAATGAAAAACTGTTTTTT

d_call: NA
v_call: TRBV12-3/TRBV12-4
j_call: TRBJ1-1
clone_size: NA
cdr3_aa: CASKRGWNTEAFF
cdr3_nt: TGTGCCAGCAAGCGGGGTTGGAACACTGAAGCTTTCTTT

d_call: TRBD1
v_call: TRBV11-2
j_call: TRBJ2-5
clone_size: NA
cdr3_aa: CASSRDSQETQYF
cdr3_nt: TGTGCCAGCAGCCGGGACAGTCAAGAGACCCAGTACTTC

d_call: TRBD1
v_call: TRBV7-9
j_call: TRBJ1-1
clone_size: few
cdr3_aa: CASSLGAGGDEAFF
cdr3_nt: TGTGCCAGCAGCTTAGGGGCAGGGGGAGATGAAGCTTTCTTT

d_call: NA
v_call: TRBV2
j_call: TRBJ1-1
clone_size: NA
cdr3_aa: CASSLQGNTEAFF
cdr3_nt: TGTGCCAGCAGTTTACAGGGGAACACTGAAGCTTTCTTT

d_call: NA
v_call: TRBV5-1
j_call: TRBJ1-2
clone_size: NA
cdr3_aa: CASSQGLGGYTF
cdr3_nt: TGCGCCAGCAGCCAGGGGTTGGGTGGCTACACCTTC